This entry is about one T cell receptor beta chain. Profiling relied on immunoSEQ multiplex PCR, and the TCRdb table lists in-frame clones only, not all of them. Of about 130,000 clones in the sample, roughly 91% were seen once. This record belongs to a study of control samples from healthy donors and cancer patients. V lost 0 bases, J lost 0 bases, and 3 bases lay in between. The CDR3 extends over 14 amino acids. Germline CDR1 and CDR2: SGDLS and YYNGEE. Specimen: PBMCs. V usage is TRBV9 and J usage is TRBJ2-2; no firm D call. The clonotype comes from a man aged 50 to 59 with head and neck cancer. The DNA of the CDR3 is TGTGCCAGCAGCGTAGCCGCGAACACCGGGGAGCTGTTTTTT. Translated: CASSVAANTGELFF.